These 21 T cell receptor beta chains share one sample of origin, sequenced in a study of Ad26.COV2.S vaccination and SARS-CoV-2 variants. Some clones are missing from TCRdb's copy, which holds only in-frame ones; the method was immunoSEQ multiplex PCR. In the table there are 250,000 or so clones, around 85% of which are singletons. The sample's treatment: roughly 20 received Ad26.COV2.S at low or high dose, single or two shots; roughly five received placebo; per-sample allocation not given. Specimen acquisition occurred on day 63 following the initial vaccine or placebo injection. Sequencing used peripheral blood, obtained in a trial of Ad26.COV2.S vaccine versus placebo. The receptors come from a person aged 18-65 years who received the Ad26.COV2.S COVID-19 vaccine or a placebo.

The gene calls are TRBV2 and TRBJ1-3; maybe TRBD1 (6 bases). The length of the CDR3 is 12 residues. CDR1 SNHLY and CDR2 FYNNEI come from the germline V gene. With 7 bases removed from V and 4 bases from J, the gap between germline ends came to 8 bases. CDR3 nucleotides: TGTGCCAGCAAGGGACAAGGAAACACCATATATTTT. Encoded protein: CASKGQGNTIYF. The whole variable domain, filled in from reference TRBV2 and TRBJ1-3, reads EPEVTQTPSHQVTQMGQEVILRCVPISNHLYFYWYRQILGQKVEFLVSFYNNEISEKSEIFDDQFSVERPDGSNFTLKIRSTKLEDSAMYFCASKGQGNTIYFGEGSWLTVV.

The V call is TRBV20-1, the J call TRBJ2-7, with 9 bases identical to TRBD1. Unmatched junction bases numbered 5, after V lost 3 bases and J lost 2 bases. CDR3 length equals 14 residues. Germline assignment: CDR1 DFQATT and CDR2 SNEGSKA (reference sequence). In DNA form, the CDR3 reads TGCAGTGCTAGTCGACAGGGGGGCGCCTACGAGCAGTACTTC. Its protein is CSASRQGGAYEQYF.

This CDR3 reads CASSQEGVGANVLTF. In nucleotides, the CDR3 is TGCGCCAGCAGCCAAGAAGGGGTTGGGGCCAACGTCCTGACTTTC. The chain recombines TRBV4-1 with TRBJ2-6; D is possibly TRBD1 (5 bases). The CDR3 covers 15 residues. Germline CDR1 MGHRA, CDR2 YSYEKL. Trimming took 0 bases from V and 3 from J, leaving 6 bases between them.

The chain recombines TRBV4-3 with TRBJ1-2; D perhaps matches TRBD1 (5 bases). This CDR3 contains 13 residues. The V end was cut by 2 bases, the J end by 5 bases, with 9 bases between. Germline V gene lookup returns CDR1 LGHNA and CDR2 YSLEER. In DNA form, the CDR3 reads TGCGCCAGCAGCCAACGGGGGGTATATGGCTACACCTTC. Protein product: CASSQRGVYGYTF.

Only one count was recorded for this clone. The rearrangement uses TRBV30 and TRBJ1-5; D is possibly TRBD1 (5 bases). Germline loops: CDR1 GTSNPN, CDR2 SVGIG (reference sequence). The length of the CDR3 is 13 residues. Trimming pared 6 bases from V and 7 bases from J, leaving 16 bases between. The CDR3 is CACGTSGHQPQHF. The CDR3 DNA follows: TGTGCCTGCGGGACTTCAGGTCACCAGCCCCAGCATTTT.

The chain joins TRBV5-1 to TRBJ1-1; D perhaps matches TRBD1 (5 bases). V was trimmed by 5 bases and J by 7 bases, leaving 15 bases between them. Germline V gives CDR1 SGHRS, CDR2 YFSETQ. This CDR3 contains 13 residues. The CDR3 region has the DNA TGCGCCAGCAGTTGGGAAGGGGCAGGTGAAGCTTTCTTT. Its translation: CASSWEGAGEAFF.

The V call is TRBV7-9, the J call TRBJ2-3; 7 positions agree with TRBD2. This CDR3 spans 16 amino acids. V was pared by 1 base and J by 3 bases, with 7 bases of the junction left unmatched. Per the germline V gene, CDR1 is SEHNR and CDR2 is FQNEAQ (reference sequence). The CDR3 protein is CASSLVFSGMTDTQYF. CDR3 nucleotide sequence: TGTGCCAGCAGCTTAGTTTTCAGCGGGATGACAGATACGCAGTATTTT.

This clone turned up a few times. This rearrangement joins TRBV7-2 to TRBJ2-7, with D uncertain. CDR3 length equals 14 residues. Germline V lookup: CDR1 SGHTA, CDR2 FQGNSA. Deletions cut 5 bases from V and 2 bases from J, with 13 bases between. The CDR3 DNA reads TGTGCCAGCAGCGACCGGACGGGCCCCTACGAGCAGTACGTC. Encoded protein: CASSDRTGPYEQYV.

The chain uses TRBV18 and TRBJ2-3; TRBD1 aligns across 10 bases. Germline lookup yields CDR1 KGHSH and CDR2 LQKENI. V was pared by 3 bases and J by 3 bases, with 3 bases of the junction left unmatched. The CDR3 has 15 amino acids. The CDR3 loop is CASSPWTGGTDTQYF. The CDR3 DNA reads TGTGCCAGCTCACCCTGGACAGGGGGAACAGATACGCAGTATTTT.

The rearrangement joins TRBV30 to TRBJ2-7; D may be TRBD1 (6 bases). This CDR3 has 14 residues. CDR1 and CDR2 from the germline V gene are GTSNPN and SVGIG (reference sequence). The V and J ends lost 1 base and 2 bases respectively, with 12 bases between them. As DNA, the CDR3 is TGTGCCTGGAGTGGTCAGGGGAAGGCCTACGAGCAGTACTTC. Protein product: CAWSGQGKAYEQYF. The complete variable domain, with remaining parts taken from reference TRBV30 and TRBJ2-7, reads SQTIHQWPATLVQPVGSPLSLECTVEGTSNPNLYWYRQAAGRGLQLLFYSVGIGQISSEVPQNLSASRPQDRQFILSSKKLLLSDSGFYLCAWSGQGKAYEQYFGPGTRLTVT.

This chain links TRBV6-2 or TRBV6-3 with TRBJ1-2; 9 nucleotides match TRBD1. The trim removed 2 bases at V and 2 bases at J, leaving 9 bases unmatched. Germline V gives CDR1 MNHEY, CDR2 SVGEGT. The CDR3 contains 17 residues. CDR3 residues: CASSYPRPGTGNYGYTF. In nucleotides, the CDR3 is TGTGCCAGCAGTTACCCGCGTCCCGGGACAGGGAACTATGGCTACACCTTC.

This sequence joins TRBV30 and TRBJ2-7, with 12 bases matching TRBD1. The CDR3 spans 15 residues. J gave up 5 bases and V 4 bases, and 9 bases lay outside the gene matches. Germline V CDR1 and CDR2: GTSNPN, SVGIG (reference sequence). CDR3 loop: CAWTLGTGGFHEQYF. The CDR3 region has the DNA TGTGCCTGGACCCTCGGGACAGGGGGCTTCCACGAGCAGTACTTC.

V gene TRBV11-2 combines with J gene TRBJ2-7; tentatively, D is TRBD2 (6 bases). This CDR3 region has 13 residues. V was trimmed by 3 bases and J by 2 bases, leaving 8 bases between them. The germline CDR1 and CDR2 sequences are SGHAT and FQNNGV. The chain's CDR3 is CASSFGEAYEQYV. The CDR3 nucleotides are TGTGCCAGCAGCTTCGGGGAGGCCTACGAGCAGTACGTC.

About this clone: Other nucleotide sequences from this sample produce the same CDR3. This chain uses TRBV9 with TRBJ1-1; D not certain. Germline V CDR1 and CDR2: SGDLS, YYNGEE. V shed 0 bases and J shed 1 base, with 4 bases lying between them. CDR3 length equals 13 residues. CDR3 nucleotides: TGTGCCAGCAGCGTAGAGGGGAACACTGAAGCTTTCTTT. Its translation is CASSVEGNTEAFF.

Here the CDR3 DNA reads TGTGCCACCATGCTGGACAGGGACACTGAAGCTTTCTTT. Residues: CATMLDRDTEAFF. The chain couples TRBV4-2 to TRBJ1-1; 8 bases line up with TRBD1. V lost 10 bases to trimming and J lost 3 bases; unmatched junction nucleotides: 7. Looked up from germline, CDR1 is LGHNA and CDR2 is YNFKEQ. CDR3 size: 13 residues.

V gene TRBV7-2 combines with J gene TRBJ2-3; TRBD2 aligns across 9 bases. Looked up from germline, CDR1 is SGHTA and CDR2 is FQGNSA. The CDR3 runs 19 residues. V lost 1 base, J lost 0 bases, and 11 bases stayed unmatched. CDR3 sequence (DNA): TGTGCCAGCAGCTTAGGTGCGGTAGCGGGGGTCTTTAGCACAGATACGCAGTATTTT. Translated: CASSLGAVAGVFSTDTQYF. The full variable domain, completed using reference TRBV7-2 and TRBJ2-3, is GAGVSQSPSNKVTEKGKDVELRCDPISGHTALYWYRQSLGQGLEFLIYFQGNSAPDKSGLPSDRFSAERTGGSVSTLTIQRTQQEDSAVYLCASSLGAVAGVFSTDTQYFGPGTRLTVL.

The chain combines TRBV24-1 with TRBJ2-7, with D tentatively TRBD1 (5 bases). The length of the CDR3 is 13 residues. Germline V CDR1 and CDR2: KGHDR, SFDVKD. The V end was cut by 8 bases, the J end by 4 bases, with 14 bases between. The CDR3, as DNA: TGTGCCACCAAACCGACAGAAGTGTACGAGCAGTACGTC. It translates to CATKPTEVYEQYV.

The genes are TRBV5-5 and TRBJ1-2; D not certain. V lost 0 bases and J 8 bases, leaving 17 bases between the germline ends. Germline loops: CDR1 SGHKS, CDR2 YYEKEE (reference sequence). The CDR3 consists of 15 residues. The CDR3, as DNA: TGTGCCAGCAGCTTGGCCACGGACGGACCCGGGGGCTACACCTTC. Amino acids: CASSLATDGPGGYTF.

The count of this clone is one. This chain links TRBV29-1 with TRBJ1-2, with D hard to call. Germline assignment: CDR1 SQVTM and CDR2 ANQGSEA. This CDR3 is built from 12 residues. The V end lost 0 bases, the J end lost 11 bases, and 13 bases lay between the germline ends. CDR3 region: CSVEDLPGSYTF. The CDR3, as DNA: TGCAGCGTTGAAGATCTCCCGGGGAGTTACACCTTC. The whole variable domain, filled in from reference TRBV29-1 and TRBJ1-2, reads SAVISQKPSRDICQRGTSLTIQCQVDSQVTMMFWYRQQPGQSLTLIATANQGSEATYESGFVIDKFPISRPNLTFSTLTVSNMSPEDSSIYLCSVEDLPGSYTFGSGTRLTVV.

The chain carries TRBV7-9 and TRBJ2-1; a possible D gene is TRBD2 (6 bases). This CDR3 region has 15 residues. Germline assignment: CDR1 SEHNR and CDR2 FQNEAQ (reference sequence). V was trimmed by 6 bases and J by 2 bases, leaving 14 bases between them. Written as DNA, the CDR3 is TGTGCCAGCAGGTCCACTAGCAGCGCCTACAATGAGCAGTTCTTC. As protein: CASRSTSSAYNEQFF.

This clone was seen more than once but under ten times. The chain is built from TRBV5-6 and TRBJ1-2, with D perhaps matching TRBD1 (5 bases). V was clipped by 2 bases and J by 3 bases, with 11 bases between them. The CDR3 has 14 residues. In germline, CDR1 is SGHDT, CDR2 YYEEEE. The CDR3 DNA follows: TGTGCCAGCAGCTTTGAGGGGCGCCACTATGGCTACACCTTC. This encodes CASSFEGRHYGYTF. The variable domain in full, with the rest retrieved from reference TRBV5-6 and TRBJ1-2, is DAGVTQSPTHLIKTRGQQVTLRCSPKSGHDTVSWYQQALGQGPQFIFQYYEEEERQRGNFPDRFSGHQFPNYSSELNVNALLLGDSALYLCASSFEGRHYGYTFGSGTRLTVV.